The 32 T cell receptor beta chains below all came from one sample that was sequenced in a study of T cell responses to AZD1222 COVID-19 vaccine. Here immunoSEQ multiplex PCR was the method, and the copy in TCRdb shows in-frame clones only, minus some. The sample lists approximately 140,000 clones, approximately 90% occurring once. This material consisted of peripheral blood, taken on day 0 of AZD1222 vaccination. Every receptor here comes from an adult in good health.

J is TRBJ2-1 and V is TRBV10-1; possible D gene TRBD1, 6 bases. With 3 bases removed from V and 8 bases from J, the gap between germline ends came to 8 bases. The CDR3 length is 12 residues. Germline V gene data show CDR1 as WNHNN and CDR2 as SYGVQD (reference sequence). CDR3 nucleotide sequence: TGCGCCAGCAGTGACAGGGGATATGAGCAGTTCTTC. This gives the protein CASSDRGYEQFF.

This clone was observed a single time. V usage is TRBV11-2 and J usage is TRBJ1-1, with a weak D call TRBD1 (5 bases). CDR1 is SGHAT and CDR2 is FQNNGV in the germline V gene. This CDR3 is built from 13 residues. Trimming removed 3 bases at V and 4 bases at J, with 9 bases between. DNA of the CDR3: TGTGCCAGCAGCTTCCGGGACGGCACTGAAGCTTTCTTT. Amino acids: CASSFRDGTEAFF.

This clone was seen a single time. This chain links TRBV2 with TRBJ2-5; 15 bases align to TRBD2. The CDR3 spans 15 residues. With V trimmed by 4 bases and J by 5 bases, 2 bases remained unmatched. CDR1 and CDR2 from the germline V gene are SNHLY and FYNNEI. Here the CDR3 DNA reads TGTGCCAGCAGTGGTGGGACTAGCGGGAGGGAGACCCAGTACTTC. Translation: CASSGGTSGRETQYF.

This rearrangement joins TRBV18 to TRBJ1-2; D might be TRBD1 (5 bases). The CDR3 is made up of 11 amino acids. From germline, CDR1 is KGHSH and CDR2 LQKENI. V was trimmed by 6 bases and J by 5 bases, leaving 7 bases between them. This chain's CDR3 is CASSGTYGYTF. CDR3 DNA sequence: TGTGCCAGCTCCGGGACGTATGGCTACACCTTC.

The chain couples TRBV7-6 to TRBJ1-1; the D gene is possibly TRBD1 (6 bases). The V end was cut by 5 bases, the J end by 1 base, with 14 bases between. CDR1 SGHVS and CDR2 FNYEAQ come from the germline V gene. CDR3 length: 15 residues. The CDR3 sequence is CASSNPTGTNTEAFF. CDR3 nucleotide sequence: TGTGCCAGCAGCAACCCGACAGGTACGAACACTGAAGCTTTCTTT.

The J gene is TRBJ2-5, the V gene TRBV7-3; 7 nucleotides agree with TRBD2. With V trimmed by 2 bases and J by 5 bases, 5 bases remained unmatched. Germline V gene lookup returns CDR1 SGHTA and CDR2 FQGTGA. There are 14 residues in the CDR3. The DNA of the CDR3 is TGTGCCAGCAGCTTAGAGGGAGGGAGTGAGACCCAGTACTTC. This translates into CASSLEGGSETQYF. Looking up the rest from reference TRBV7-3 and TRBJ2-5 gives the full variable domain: GAGVSQTPSNKVTEKGKYVELRCDPISGHTALYWYRQSLGQGPEFLIYFQGTGAADDSGLPNDRFFAVRPEGSVSTLKIQRTERGDSAVYLCASSLEGGSETQYFGPGTRLLVL.

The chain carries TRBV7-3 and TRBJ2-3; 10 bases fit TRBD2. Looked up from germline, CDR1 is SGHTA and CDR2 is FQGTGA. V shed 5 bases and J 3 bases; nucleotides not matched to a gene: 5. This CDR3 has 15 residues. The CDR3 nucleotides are TGTGCCAGCAGCGTTAGCGGGAGGTCTACAGATACGCAGTATTTT. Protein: CASSVSGRSTDTQYF. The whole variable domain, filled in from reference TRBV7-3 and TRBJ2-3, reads GAGVSQTPSNKVTEKGKYVELRCDPISGHTALYWYRQSLGQGPEFLIYFQGTGAADDSGLPNDRFFAVRPEGSVSTLKIQRTERGDSAVYLCASSVSGRSTDTQYFGPGTRLTVL.

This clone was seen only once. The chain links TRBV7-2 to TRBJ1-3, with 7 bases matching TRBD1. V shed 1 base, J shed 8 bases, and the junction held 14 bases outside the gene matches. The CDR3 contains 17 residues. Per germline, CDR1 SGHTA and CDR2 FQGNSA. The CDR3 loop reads CASSLDETGSLGDTIYF. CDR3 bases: TGTGCCAGCAGCTTAGATGAGACAGGGTCTCTTGGTGACACCATATATTTT.

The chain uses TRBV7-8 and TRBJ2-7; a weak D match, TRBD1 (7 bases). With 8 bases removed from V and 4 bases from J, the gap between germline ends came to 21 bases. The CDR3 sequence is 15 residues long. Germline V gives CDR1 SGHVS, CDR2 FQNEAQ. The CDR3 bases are TGTGCCAGCTCAGGGGGGTTACCTACCTTGTACGAGCAGTACTTC. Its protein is CASSGGLPTLYEQYF.

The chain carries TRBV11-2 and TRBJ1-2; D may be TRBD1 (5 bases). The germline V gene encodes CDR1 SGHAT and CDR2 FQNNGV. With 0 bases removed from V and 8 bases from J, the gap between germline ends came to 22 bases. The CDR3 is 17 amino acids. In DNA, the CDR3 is TGTGCCAGCAGCTTAGATCGGGCAGAGGGGAATTTGTTAGGCTACACCTTC. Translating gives CASSLDRAEGNLLGYTF.

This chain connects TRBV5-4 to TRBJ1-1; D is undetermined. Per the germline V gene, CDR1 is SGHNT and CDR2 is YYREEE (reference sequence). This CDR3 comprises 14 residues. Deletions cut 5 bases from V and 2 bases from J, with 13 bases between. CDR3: CASRNFAVNTEAFF. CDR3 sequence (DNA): TGTGCCAGCAGAAATTTCGCGGTAAACACTGAAGCTTTCTTT.

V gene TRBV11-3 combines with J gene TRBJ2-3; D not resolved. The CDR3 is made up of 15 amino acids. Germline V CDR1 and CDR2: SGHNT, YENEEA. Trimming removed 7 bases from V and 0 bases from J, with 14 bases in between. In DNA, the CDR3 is TGTGCCAGCAAACCCCCAGGCCCTAGCACAGATACGCAGTATTTT. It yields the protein CASKPPGPSTDTQYF.

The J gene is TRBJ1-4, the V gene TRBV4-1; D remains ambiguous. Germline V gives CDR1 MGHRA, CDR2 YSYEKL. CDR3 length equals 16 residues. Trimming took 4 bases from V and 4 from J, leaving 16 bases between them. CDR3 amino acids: CASSRTDLLYNEKLFF. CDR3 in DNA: TGCGCCAGCAGCCGAACGGACCTACTTTATAATGAAAAACTGTTTTTT.

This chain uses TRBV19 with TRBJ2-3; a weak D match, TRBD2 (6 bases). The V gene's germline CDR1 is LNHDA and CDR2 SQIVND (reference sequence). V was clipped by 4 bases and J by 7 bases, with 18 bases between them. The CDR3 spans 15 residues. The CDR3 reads CASSTTLLATNTQYF. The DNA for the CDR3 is TGTGCCAGTAGTACAACTTTACTAGCCACGAATACGCAGTATTTT.

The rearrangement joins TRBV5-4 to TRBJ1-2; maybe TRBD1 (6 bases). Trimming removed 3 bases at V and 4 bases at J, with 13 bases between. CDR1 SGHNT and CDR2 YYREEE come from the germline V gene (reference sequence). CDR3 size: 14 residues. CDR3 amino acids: CASSWAGAIYGYTF. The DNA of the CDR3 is TGTGCCAGCAGCTGGGCGGGGGCGATCTATGGCTACACCTTC.

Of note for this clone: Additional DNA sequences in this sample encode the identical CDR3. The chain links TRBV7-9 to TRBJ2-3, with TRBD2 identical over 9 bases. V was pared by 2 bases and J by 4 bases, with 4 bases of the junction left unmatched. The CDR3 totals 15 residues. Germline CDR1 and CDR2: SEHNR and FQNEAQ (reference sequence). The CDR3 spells CASSLRAGGPDTQYF. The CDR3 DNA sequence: TGTGCCAGCAGCTTAAGGGCGGGGGGGCCAGATACGCAGTATTTT. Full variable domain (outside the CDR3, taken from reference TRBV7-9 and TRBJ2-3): DTGVSQNPRHKITKRGQNVTFRCDPISEHNRLYWYRQTLGQGPEFLTYFQNEAQLEKSRLLSDRFSAERPKGSFSTLEIQRTEQGDSAMYLCASSLRAGGPDTQYFGPGTRLTVL.

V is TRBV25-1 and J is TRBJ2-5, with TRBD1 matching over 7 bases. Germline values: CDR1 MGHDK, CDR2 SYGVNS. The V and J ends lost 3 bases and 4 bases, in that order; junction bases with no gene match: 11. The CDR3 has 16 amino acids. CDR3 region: CASSDPPTGTLETQYF. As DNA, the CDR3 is TGTGCCAGCAGTGACCCCCCGACAGGGACGTTAGAGACCCAGTACTTC.

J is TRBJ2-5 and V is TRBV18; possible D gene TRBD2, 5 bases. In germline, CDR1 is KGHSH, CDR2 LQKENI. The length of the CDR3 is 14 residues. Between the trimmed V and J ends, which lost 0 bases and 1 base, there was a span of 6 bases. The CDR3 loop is CASSPPGSQETQYF. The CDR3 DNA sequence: TGTGCCAGCTCACCACCGGGGAGCCAAGAGACCCAGTACTTC.

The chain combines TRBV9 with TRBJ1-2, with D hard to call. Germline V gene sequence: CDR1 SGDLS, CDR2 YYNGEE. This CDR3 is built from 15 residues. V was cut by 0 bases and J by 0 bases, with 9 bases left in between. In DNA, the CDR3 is TGTGCCAGCAGCGTAGCTGGGCAGGCTAACTATGGCTACACCTTC. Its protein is CASSVAGQANYGYTF.

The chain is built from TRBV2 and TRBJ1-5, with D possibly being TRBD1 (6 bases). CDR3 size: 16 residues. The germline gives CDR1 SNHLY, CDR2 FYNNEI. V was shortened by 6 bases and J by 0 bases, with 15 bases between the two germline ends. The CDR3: CASRADRTYSNQPQHF. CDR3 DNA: TGTGCCAGCAGGGCTGACAGGACCTATAGCAATCAGCCCCAGCATTTT.

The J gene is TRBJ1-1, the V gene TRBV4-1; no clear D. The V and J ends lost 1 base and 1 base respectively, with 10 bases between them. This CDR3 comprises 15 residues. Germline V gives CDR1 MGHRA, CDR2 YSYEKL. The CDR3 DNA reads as TGCGCCAGCAGCCAAGGCCCCGGCCAGAACACTGAAGCTTTCTTT. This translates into CASSQGPGQNTEAFF.

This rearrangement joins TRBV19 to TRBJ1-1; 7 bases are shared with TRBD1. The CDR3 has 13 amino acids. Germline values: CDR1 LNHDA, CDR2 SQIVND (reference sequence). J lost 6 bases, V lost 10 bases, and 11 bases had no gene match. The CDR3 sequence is CAILDRVSAEAFF. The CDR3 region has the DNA TGTGCCATTCTAGACAGGGTTTCGGCTGAAGCTTTCTTT. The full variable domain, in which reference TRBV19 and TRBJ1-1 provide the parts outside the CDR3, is DGGITQSPKYLFRKEGQNVTLSCEQNLNHDAMYWYRQDPGQGLRLIYYSQIVNDFQKGDIAEGYSVSREKKESFPLTVTSAQKNPTAFYLCAILDRVSAEAFFGQGTRLTVV.

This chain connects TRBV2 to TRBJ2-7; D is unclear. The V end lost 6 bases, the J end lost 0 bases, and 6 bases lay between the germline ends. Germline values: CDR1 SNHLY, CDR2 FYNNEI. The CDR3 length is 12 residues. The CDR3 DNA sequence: TGTGCCAGCAGACCGACCTCCTACGAGCAGTACTTC. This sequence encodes CASRPTSYEQYF.

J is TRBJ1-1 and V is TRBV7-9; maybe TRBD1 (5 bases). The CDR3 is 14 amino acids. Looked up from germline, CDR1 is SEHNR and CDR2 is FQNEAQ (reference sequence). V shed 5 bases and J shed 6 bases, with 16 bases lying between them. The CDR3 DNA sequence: TGTGCCAGCAGCCCACCGAACGAGGGGCCTGAAGCTTTCTTT. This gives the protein CASSPPNEGPEAFF. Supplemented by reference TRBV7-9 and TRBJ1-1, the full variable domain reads DTGVSQNPRHKITKRGQNVTFRCDPISEHNRLYWYRQTLGQGPEFLTYFQNEAQLEKSRLLSDRFSAERPKGSFSTLEIQRTEQGDSAMYLCASSPPNEGPEAFFGQGTRLTVV.

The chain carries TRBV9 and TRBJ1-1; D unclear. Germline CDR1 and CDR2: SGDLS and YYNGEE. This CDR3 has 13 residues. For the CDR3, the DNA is TGTGCAACCAAGGAGACCCAGACTCCTGAAGCTTTCTTT. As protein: CATKETQTPEAFF.

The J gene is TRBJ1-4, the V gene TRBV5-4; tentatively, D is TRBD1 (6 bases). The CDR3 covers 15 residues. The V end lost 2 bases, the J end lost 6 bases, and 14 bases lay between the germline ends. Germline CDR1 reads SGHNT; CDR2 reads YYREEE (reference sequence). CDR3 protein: CASSLGAGGDEKLFF. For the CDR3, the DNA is TGTGCCAGCAGCTTAGGGGCCGGGGGCGATGAAAAACTGTTTTTT.

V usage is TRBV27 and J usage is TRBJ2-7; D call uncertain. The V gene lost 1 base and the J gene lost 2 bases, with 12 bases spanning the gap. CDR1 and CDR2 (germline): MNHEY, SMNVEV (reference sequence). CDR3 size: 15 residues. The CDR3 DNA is TGTGCCAGCAGTTTATTACCCCCGGAAGCCTACGAGCAGTACTTC. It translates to CASSLLPPEAYEQYF.

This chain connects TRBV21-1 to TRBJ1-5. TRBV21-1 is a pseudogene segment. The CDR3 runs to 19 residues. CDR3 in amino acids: CASSKAGRTWIYSNQPQHF. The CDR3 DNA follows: TGTGCCAGCAGCAAAGCGGGACGGACTTGGATTTATAGCAATCAGCCCCAGCATTTT.

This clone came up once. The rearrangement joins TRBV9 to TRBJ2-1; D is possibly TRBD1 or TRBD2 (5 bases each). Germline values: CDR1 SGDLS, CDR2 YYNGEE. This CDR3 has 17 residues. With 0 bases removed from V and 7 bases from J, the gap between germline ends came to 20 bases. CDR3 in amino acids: CASSVARSEGPGNEQFF. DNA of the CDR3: TGTGCCAGCAGCGTAGCGAGGAGTGAGGGGCCGGGTAATGAGCAGTTCTTC.

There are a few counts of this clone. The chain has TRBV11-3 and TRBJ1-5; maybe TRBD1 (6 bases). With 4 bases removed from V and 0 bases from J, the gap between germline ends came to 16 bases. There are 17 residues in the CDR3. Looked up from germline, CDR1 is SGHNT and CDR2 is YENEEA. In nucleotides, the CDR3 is TGTGCCAGCAGCTCGAATGAGGGGGGTTTTAGCAATCAGCCCCAGCATTTT. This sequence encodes CASSSNEGGFSNQPQHF.

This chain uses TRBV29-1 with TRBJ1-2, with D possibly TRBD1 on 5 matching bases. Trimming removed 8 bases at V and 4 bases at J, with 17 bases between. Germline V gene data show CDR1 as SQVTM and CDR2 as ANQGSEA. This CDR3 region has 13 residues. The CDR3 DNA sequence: TGCAGCATAGGTGGAGGGGAGGGCTATGGCTACACCTTC. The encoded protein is CSIGGGEGYGYTF.

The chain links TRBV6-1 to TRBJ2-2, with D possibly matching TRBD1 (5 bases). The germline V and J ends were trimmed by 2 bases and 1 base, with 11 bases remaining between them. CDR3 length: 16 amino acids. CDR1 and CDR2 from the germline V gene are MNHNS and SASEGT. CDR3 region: CASSELGAQNTGELFF. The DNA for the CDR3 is TGTGCCAGCAGTGAACTAGGGGCGCAGAACACCGGGGAGCTGTTTTTT.